The TCR beta chain under discussion was sequenced for a study of technical replicates of blood from four donors. Here immunoSEQ multiplex PCR was the method, and the copy in TCRdb shows in-frame clones only, minus some. The sample carries tens of thousands of clones, roughly 98% recorded once. V was pared by 9 bases and J by 8 bases, with 13 bases of the junction left unmatched. In germline, CDR1 is LNHNV, CDR2 YYDKDF (reference sequence). This CDR3 has 15 amino acids. The material sequenced was T cells isolated from PBMCs. This chain connects TRBV15 to TRBJ1-6; 7 bases are shared with TRBD1. The receptor was isolated from a human donor in good health. The CDR3 DNA is TGTGCCACTAGTAGTGCAGGGGGTGTCTATTCACCCCTCCACTTT. Translated, it gives CATSSAGGVYSPLHF.